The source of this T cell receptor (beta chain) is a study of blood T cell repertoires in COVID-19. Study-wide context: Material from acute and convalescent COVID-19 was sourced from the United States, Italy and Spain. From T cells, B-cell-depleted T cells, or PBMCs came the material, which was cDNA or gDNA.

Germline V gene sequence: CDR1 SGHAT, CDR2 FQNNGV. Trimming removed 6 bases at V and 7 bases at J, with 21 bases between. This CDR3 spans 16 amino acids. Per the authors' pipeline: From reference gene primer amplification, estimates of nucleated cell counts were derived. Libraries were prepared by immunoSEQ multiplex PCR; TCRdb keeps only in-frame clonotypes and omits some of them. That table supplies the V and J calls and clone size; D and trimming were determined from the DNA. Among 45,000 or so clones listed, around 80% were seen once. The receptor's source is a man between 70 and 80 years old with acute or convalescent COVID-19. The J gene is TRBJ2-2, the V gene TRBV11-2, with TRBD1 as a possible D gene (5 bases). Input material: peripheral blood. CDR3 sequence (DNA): TGTGCCAGCAGTAGAAACCTCGACAGTCGATTCGGGGAGCTGTTTTTT. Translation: CASSRNLDSRFGELFF.